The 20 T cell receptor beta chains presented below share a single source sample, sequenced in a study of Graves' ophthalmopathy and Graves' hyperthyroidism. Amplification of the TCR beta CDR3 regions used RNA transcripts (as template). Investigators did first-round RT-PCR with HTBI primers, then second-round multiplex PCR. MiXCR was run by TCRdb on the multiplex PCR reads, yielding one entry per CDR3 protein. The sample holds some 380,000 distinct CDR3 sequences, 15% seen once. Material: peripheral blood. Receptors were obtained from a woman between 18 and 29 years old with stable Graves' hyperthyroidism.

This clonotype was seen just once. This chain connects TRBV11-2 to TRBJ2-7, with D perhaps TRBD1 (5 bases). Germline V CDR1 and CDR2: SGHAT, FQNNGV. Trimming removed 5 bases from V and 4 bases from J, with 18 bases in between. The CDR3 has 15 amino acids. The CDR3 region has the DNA TGTGCCAGCAGCCCAGATCGAGTCAGGGTTTACGAGCAGTACTTC. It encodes CASSPDRVRVYEQYF. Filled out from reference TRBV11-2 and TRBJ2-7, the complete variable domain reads EAGVAQSPRYKIIEKRQSVAFWCNPISGHATLYWYQQILGQGPKLLIQFQNNGVVDDSQLPKDRFSAERLKGVDSTLKIQPAKLEDSAVYLCASSPDRVRVYEQYFGPGTRLTVT.

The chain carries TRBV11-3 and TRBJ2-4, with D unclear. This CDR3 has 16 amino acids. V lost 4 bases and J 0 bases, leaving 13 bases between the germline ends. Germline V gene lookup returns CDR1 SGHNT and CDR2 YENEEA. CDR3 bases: TGTGCCAGCAGCTCGTTTACGTGGGGAGCCAAAAACATTCAGTACTTC. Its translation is CASSSFTWGAKNIQYF.

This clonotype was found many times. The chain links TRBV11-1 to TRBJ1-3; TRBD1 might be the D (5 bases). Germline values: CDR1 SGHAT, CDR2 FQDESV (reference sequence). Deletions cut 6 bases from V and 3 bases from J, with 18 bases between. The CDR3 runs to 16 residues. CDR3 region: CASSHSGSILGNTIYF. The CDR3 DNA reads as TGTGCCAGCAGTCATTCAGGGAGCATACTTGGAAACACCATATATTTT.

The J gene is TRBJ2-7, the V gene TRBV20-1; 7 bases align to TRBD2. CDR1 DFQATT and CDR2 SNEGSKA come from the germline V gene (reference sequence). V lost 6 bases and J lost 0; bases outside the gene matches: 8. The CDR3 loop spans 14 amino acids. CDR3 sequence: CSASERGYSYEQYF. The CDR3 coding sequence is TGCAGTGCGTCGGAGCGGGGTTACTCCTACGAGCAGTACTTC.

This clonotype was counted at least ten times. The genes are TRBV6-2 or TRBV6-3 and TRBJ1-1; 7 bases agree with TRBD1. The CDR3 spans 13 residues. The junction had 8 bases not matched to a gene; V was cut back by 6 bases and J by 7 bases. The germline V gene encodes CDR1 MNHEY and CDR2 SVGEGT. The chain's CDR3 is CASSPDRINEAFF. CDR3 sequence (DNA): TGTGCCAGCAGCCCGGACAGGATAAATGAAGCTTTCTTT.

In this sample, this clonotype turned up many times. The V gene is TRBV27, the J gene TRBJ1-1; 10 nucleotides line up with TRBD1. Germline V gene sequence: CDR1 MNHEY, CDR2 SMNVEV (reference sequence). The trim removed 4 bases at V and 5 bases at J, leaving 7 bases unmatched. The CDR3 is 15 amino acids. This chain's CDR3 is CASSSRQGARTEAFF. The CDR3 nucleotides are TGTGCCAGCAGTTCTCGACAGGGGGCTCGAACTGAAGCTTTCTTT.

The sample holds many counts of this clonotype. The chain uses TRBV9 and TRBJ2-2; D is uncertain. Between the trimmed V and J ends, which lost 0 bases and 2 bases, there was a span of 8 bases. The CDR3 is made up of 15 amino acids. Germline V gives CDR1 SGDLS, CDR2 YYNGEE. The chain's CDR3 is CASSVAVSNTGELFF. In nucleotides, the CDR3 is TGTGCCAGCAGCGTAGCCGTCTCAAACACCGGGGAGCTGTTTTTT.

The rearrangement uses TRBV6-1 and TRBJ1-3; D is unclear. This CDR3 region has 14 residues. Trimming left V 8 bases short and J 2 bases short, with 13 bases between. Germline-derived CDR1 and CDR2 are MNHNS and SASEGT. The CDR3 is CASSLSSPGNTIYF. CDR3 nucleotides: TGTGCCAGCTCGCTGTCCAGTCCTGGAAACACCATATATTTT.

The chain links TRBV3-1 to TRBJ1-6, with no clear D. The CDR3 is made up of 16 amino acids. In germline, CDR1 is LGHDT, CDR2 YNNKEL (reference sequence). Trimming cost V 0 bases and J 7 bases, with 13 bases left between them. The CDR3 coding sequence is TGTGCCAGCAGCCAAGAGTCCGGTACGGGGAATTCACCCCTCCACTTT. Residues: CASSQESGTGNSPLHF.

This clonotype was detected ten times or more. This chain's CDR3 is CASSPKAPTNYGYTF. DNA for the CDR3: TGTGCCAGCTCACCAAAAGCTCCTACTAACTATGGCTACACCTTC. The chain is built from TRBV18 and TRBJ1-2; D unclear. Germline V gene data show CDR1 as KGHSH and CDR2 as LQKENI. The CDR3 is 15 amino acids. V was pared by 2 bases and J by 0 bases, with 10 bases between. Filled out from reference TRBV18 and TRBJ1-2, the complete variable domain reads NAGVMQNPRHLVRRRGQEARLRCSPMKGHSHVYWYRQLPEEGLKFMVYLQKENIIDESGMPKERFSAEFPKEGPSILRIQQVVRGDSAAYFCASSPKAPTNYGYTFGSGTRLTVV.

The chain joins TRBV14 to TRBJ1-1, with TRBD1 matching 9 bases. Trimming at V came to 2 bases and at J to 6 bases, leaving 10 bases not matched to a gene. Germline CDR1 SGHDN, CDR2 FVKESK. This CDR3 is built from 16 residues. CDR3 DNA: TGTGCCAGCAGCCAACTCCGTTTCGGGGACAGGGCTGAAGCTTTCTTT. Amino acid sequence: CASSQLRFGDRAEAFF.

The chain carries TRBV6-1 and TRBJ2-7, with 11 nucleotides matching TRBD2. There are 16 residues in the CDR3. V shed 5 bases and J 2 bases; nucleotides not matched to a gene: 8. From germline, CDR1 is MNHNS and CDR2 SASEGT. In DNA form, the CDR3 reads TGTGCCAGCAGTCCGCGACTAGCGGGATTCCCCTACGAGCAGTACTTC. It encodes CASSPRLAGFPYEQYF.

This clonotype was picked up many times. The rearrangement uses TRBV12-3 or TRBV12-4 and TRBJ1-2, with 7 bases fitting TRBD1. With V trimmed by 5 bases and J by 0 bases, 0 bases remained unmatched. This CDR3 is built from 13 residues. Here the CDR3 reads CASSGTANYGYTF. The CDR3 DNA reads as TGTGCCAGCAGTGGGACAGCTAACTATGGCTACACCTTC.

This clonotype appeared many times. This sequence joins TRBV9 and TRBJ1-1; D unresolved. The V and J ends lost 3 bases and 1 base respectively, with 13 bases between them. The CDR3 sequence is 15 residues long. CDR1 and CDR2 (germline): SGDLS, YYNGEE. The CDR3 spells CASSAQSAWNTEAFF. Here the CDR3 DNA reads TGTGCCAGCAGCGCGCAGTCGGCATGGAACACTGAAGCTTTCTTT.

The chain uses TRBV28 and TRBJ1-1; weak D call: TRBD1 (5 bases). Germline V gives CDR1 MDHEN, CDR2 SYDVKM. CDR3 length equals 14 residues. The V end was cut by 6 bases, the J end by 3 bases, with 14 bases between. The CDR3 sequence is CASSRGGEYTEAFF. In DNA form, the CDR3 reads TGTGCCAGCAGCCGCGGGGGGGAGTACACTGAAGCTTTCTTT.

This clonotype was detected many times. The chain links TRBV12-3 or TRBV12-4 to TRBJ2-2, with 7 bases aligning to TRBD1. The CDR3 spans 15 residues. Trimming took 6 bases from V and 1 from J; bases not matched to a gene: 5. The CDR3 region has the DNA TGTGCCAGCAGGGGCAGGACAGGGAACACCGGGGAGCTGTTTTTT. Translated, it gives CASRGRTGNTGELFF.

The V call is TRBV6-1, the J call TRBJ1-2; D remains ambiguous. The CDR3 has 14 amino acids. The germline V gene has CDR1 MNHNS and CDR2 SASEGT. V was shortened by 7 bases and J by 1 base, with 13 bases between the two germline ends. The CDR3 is CASTVQAFNYGYTF. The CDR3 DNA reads TGTGCCAGCACGGTTCAGGCGTTTAACTATGGCTACACCTTC.

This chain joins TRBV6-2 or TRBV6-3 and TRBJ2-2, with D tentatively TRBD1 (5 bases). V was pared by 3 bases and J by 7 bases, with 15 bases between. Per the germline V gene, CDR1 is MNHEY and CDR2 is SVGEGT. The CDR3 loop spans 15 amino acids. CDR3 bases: TGTGCCAGCAGTTATAGTCGGACAATGGGCGGGGAGCTGTTTTTT. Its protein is CASSYSRTMGGELFF.

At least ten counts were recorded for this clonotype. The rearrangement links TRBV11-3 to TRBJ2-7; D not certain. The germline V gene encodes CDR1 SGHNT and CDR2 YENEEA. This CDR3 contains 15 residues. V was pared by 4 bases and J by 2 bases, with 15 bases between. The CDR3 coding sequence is TGTGCCAGCAGCTCCCCAGGTTTCTTTGCCTACGAGCAGTACTTC. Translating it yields CASSSPGFFAYEQYF.

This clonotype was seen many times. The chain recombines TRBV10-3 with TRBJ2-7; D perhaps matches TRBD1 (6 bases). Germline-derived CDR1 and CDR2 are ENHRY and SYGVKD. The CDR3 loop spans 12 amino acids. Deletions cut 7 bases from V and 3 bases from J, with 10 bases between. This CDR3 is CAIKGRGYEQYF. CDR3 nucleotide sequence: TGTGCCATCAAGGGCAGGGGCTACGAGCAGTACTTC.